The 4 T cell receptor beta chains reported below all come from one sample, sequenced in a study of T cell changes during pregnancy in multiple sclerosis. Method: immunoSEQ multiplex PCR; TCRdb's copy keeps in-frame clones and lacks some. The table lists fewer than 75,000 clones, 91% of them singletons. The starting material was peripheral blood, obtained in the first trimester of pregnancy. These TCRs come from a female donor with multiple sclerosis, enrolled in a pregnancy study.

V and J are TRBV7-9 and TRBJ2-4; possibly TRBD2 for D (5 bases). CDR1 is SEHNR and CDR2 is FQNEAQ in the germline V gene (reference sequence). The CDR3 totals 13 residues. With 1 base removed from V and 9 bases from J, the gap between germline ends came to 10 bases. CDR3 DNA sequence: TGTGCCAGCAGCTTAGAGAGGGTTGGCATTCAGTACTTC. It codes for CASSLERVGIQYF.

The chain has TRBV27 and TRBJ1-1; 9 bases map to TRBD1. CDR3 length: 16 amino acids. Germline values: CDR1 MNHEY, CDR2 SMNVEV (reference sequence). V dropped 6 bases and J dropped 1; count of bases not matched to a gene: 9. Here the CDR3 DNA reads TGTGCCAGCAGGACAGGGGGAGATGCCCGGAACACTGAAGCTTTCTTT. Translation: CASRTGGDARNTEAFF.

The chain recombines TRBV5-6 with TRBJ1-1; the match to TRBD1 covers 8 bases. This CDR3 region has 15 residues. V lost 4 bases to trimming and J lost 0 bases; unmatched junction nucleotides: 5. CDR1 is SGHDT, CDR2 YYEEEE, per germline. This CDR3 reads CASSPTGVMNTEAFF. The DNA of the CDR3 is TGTGCCAGCAGCCCGACAGGGGTCATGAACACTGAAGCTTTCTTT.

The CDR3 sequence: CASSIAPTGFNTEAFF. In DNA, the CDR3 is TGTGCCAGCAGCATTGCCCCCACAGGGTTTAACACTGAAGCTTTCTTT. The chain is built from TRBV21-1 and TRBJ1-1; the table's TRBD1 call for D was not verified on the DNA. TRBV21-1 is classified as a pseudogene. The CDR3 runs 16 residues.